This passage covers 31 T cell receptor beta chains from one sample sequenced in a study of circulating and synovial CD4+ cells in juvenile arthritis. Repertoires were generated with immunoSEQ multiplex PCR, while TCRdb's copy carries only in-frame clones and drops some. The sample yields 3,000 to 4,000 clones, roughly 76% seen once. Sample: CD4+ T cells from synovial fluid. Receptors were obtained from a human donor with juvenile idiopathic arthritis.

The chain is built from TRBV2 and TRBJ1-6, with TRBD1 matching over 8 bases. With 8 bases clipped from V and 7 bases from J, the junction kept 10 bases outside the gene matches. The CDR3 is made up of 15 amino acids. Germline CDR1 reads SNHLY; CDR2 reads FYNNEI. CDR3 nucleotide sequence: TGTGCCAGCGGGGAACGGGACAGGTTCAATTCACCCCTCCACTTT. Encoded protein: CASGERDRFNSPLHF.

V and J are TRBV13 and TRBJ1-1; a weak D match, TRBD1 (5 bases). V shed 8 bases and J shed 5 bases, with 15 bases lying between them. This CDR3 contains 13 residues. Germline CDR1 reads PRHDT; CDR2 reads FYEKMQ (reference sequence). Written as DNA, the CDR3 is TGTGCCAGCTGCGAGCTTAGGGGAACTGAAGCTTTCTTT. Translating it yields CASCELRGTEAFF.

The gene calls are TRBV7-9 and TRBJ2-7, with 11 positions matching TRBD2. CDR3 length: 15 amino acids. J gave up 2 bases and V 6 bases, and 6 bases lay outside the gene matches. Germline CDR1 and CDR2: SEHNR and FQNEAQ (reference sequence). Here the CDR3 reads CASSTSGSGPYEQYF. CDR3 coding DNA: TGTGCCAGCAGTACTAGCGGGAGTGGACCCTACGAGCAGTACTTC.

The chain carries TRBV15 and TRBJ1-1, with D tentatively TRBD1 (5 bases). The V gene lost 4 bases and the J gene lost 1 base, with 10 bases spanning the gap. The CDR3 extends over 14 amino acids. Germline V gene lookup returns CDR1 LNHNV and CDR2 YYDKDF (reference sequence). The DNA for the CDR3 is TGTGCCACCAGCACGGGACTGCAGAACACTGAAGCTTTCTTT. Amino acid sequence: CATSTGLQNTEAFF.

The chain joins TRBV7-2 to TRBJ1-2, with TRBD1 matching over 9 bases. The J segment lost 4 bases and the V segment lost 5 bases, leaving 2 bases of the junction unmatched. The germline CDR1 and CDR2 sequences are SGHTA and FQGNSA. The CDR3 totals 13 residues. The CDR3, as DNA: TGTGCCAGCAGCGGACAGGGGTCCTATGGCTACACCTTC. It codes for CASSGQGSYGYTF.

This clone appeared a single time. The chain links TRBV10-3 to TRBJ2-1, with 9 bases identical to TRBD2. The CDR3 extends over 16 amino acids. The V gene's germline CDR1 is ENHRY and CDR2 SYGVKD. V lost 2 bases, J lost 2 bases, and 4 bases stayed unmatched. For the CDR3, the DNA is TGTGCCATCAGTGAGGATCCTAGCGGGGCCTACAATGAGCAGTTCTTC. Its protein is CAISEDPSGAYNEQFF.

This chain uses TRBV4-2 with TRBJ2-1; 9 nucleotides agree with TRBD2. Germline CDR1 is LGHNA and CDR2 is YNFKEQ. The CDR3 consists of 17 residues. The V segment lost 4 bases and the J segment 2 bases; nucleotides outside the gene matches: 9. The CDR3 spells CASSPRAAGGTYNEQFF. The CDR3 DNA reads TGTGCCAGCAGCCCGCGAGCTGCGGGAGGGACCTACAATGAGCAGTTCTTC.

J is TRBJ2-7 and V is TRBV4-1; 13 bases agree with TRBD2. This CDR3 is built from 16 residues. Germline V CDR1 and CDR2: MGHRA, YSYEKL. Trimming took 6 bases from V and 7 from J; bases not matched to a gene: 12. CDR3: CASRATSGRAEGEQYF. The CDR3 bases are TGCGCCAGCAGGGCAACTAGCGGGAGGGCCGAGGGAGAGCAGTACTTC.

The CDR3 nucleotides are TGTGCCATCAGTGATGAGCGGGAGGGCCTCGATGAGCAGTTCTTC. Amino acid sequence: CAISDEREGLDEQFF. This chain connects TRBV10-3 to TRBJ2-1; the match to TRBD2 covers 10 bases. The germline CDR1 and CDR2 sequences are ENHRY and SYGVKD. This CDR3 is built from 15 residues. J was trimmed by 8 bases and V by 3 bases; bases with no gene match: 7.

The gene calls are TRBV2 and TRBJ2-1; 7 bases fit TRBD1. Trimming removed 8 bases from V and 7 bases from J; junction bases left unmatched: 5. CDR3 length: 12 residues. Germline V gene data show CDR1 as SNHLY and CDR2 as FYNNEI. The CDR3, as DNA: TGTGCCAGCGGACAGGATCCTAATGAGCAGTTCTTC. It translates to CASGQDPNEQFF. Full variable domain (missing parts from reference TRBV2 and TRBJ2-1): EPEVTQTPSHQVTQMGQEVILRCVPISNHLYFYWYRQILGQKVEFLVSFYNNEISEKSEIFDDQFSVERPDGSNFTLKIRSTKLEDSAMYFCASGQDPNEQFFGPGTRLTVL.

This chain uses TRBV6-6 with TRBJ1-2; TRBD1 might be the D (6 bases). CDR1 and CDR2 from the germline V gene are MNHNY and SVGAGI (reference sequence). V dropped 5 bases and J dropped 7 bases, with 14 bases sitting between them. CDR3 length equals 13 residues. The DNA of the CDR3 is TGTGCCAGCAGTCACGACAGGTCGGGTGGCTACACCTTC. Protein sequence: CASSHDRSGGYTF.

The genes are TRBV6-1 and TRBJ1-5, with 10 bases aligning to TRBD1. CDR3 size: 14 residues. V lost 7 bases, J lost 11 bases, and 11 bases stayed unmatched. Germline-derived CDR1 and CDR2 are MNHNS and SASEGT. The CDR3 nucleotides are TGTGCCAGCATGACAGGGGGCGTCCTATGGTCCCAGCATTTT. This sequence encodes CASMTGGVLWSQHF.

V gene TRBV7-9 combines with J gene TRBJ2-7; weak D call: TRBD2 (5 bases). Trimming shortened V by 4 bases and J by 4 bases, and 14 bases separated the two germline ends. The CDR3 is 14 amino acids. Germline CDR1 is SEHNR and CDR2 is FQNEAQ (reference sequence). The CDR3 region is CASSSNGNPYEQYF. CDR3 nucleotide sequence: TGTGCCAGCAGCTCAAACGGGAACCCGTACGAGCAGTACTTC.

This chain connects TRBV11-2 to TRBJ1-1; D is unclear. V was cut by 1 base and J by 0 bases, with 3 bases left in between. CDR3 size: 13 residues. The V gene's germline CDR1 is SGHAT and CDR2 FQNNGV. The CDR3 is CASSLAMNTEAFF. Written as DNA, the CDR3 is TGTGCCAGCAGCTTAGCCATGAACACTGAAGCTTTCTTT.

This clone was observed a handful of times. The rearrangement uses TRBV5-1 and TRBJ1-4; D is uncertain. In germline, CDR1 is SGHRS, CDR2 YFSETQ. Trimming pared 0 bases from V and 4 bases from J, leaving 7 bases between. This CDR3 has 14 amino acids. In nucleotides, the CDR3 is TGCGCCAGCAGCTTGGGGGCAGATAATGAAAAACTGTTTTTT. This encodes CASSLGADNEKLFF.

This clone appeared a few times. The chain combines TRBV25-1 with TRBJ1-2; D call uncertain. There are 13 residues in the CDR3. The germline V and J ends were trimmed by 4 bases and 4 bases, with 10 bases remaining between them. Germline V lookup: CDR1 MGHDK, CDR2 SYGVNS. The DNA for the CDR3 is TGTGCCAGCAGTGGAGCAGAGGGCTATGGCTACACCTTC. Its translation: CASSGAEGYGYTF.

The count of this clone is one. The chain has TRBV19 and TRBJ2-6, with D perhaps TRBD2 (5 bases). Germline V gives CDR1 LNHDA, CDR2 SQIVND (reference sequence). This CDR3 comprises 17 residues. The V end was cut by 6 bases, the J end by 2 bases, with 17 bases between. The CDR3 nucleotides read TGTGCCAGTAGGCACTTAGGCCGGGGTACTGGGGCCAACGTCCTGACTTTC. It is translated as CASRHLGRGTGANVLTF.

The J gene is TRBJ1-2, the V gene TRBV11-2; D is ambiguous. The CDR3 consists of 14 residues. The V and J ends lost 4 bases and 4 bases respectively, with 13 bases between them. Germline V lookup: CDR1 SGHAT, CDR2 FQNNGV. The CDR3 DNA follows: TGTGCCAGCAGCTCCCGCAGTCCCCCCTATGGCTACACCTTC. Protein sequence: CASSSRSPPYGYTF.

V is TRBV11-2 and J is TRBJ2-1; 9 nucleotides align to TRBD2. The germline CDR1 and CDR2 sequences are SGHAT and FQNNGV. After removal of 2 bases from V and 4 bases from J, the junction contained 3 bases not matched to a gene. There are 15 residues in the CDR3. CDR3 sequence reads: CASSLLAGLYNEQFF. CDR3 coding DNA: TGTGCCAGCAGCTTACTAGCGGGGTTGTACAATGAGCAGTTCTTC.

The J gene is TRBJ2-3, the V gene TRBV30; 7 bases are a match to TRBD2. The CDR3 is 17 amino acids. V lost 2 bases to trimming and J lost 3 bases; unmatched junction nucleotides: 14. The germline gives CDR1 GTSNPN, CDR2 SVGIG (reference sequence). The DNA for the CDR3 is TGTGCCTGGAGTCGAGCCCTGGGCGGGAGTACTACAGATACGCAGTATTTT. It specifies CAWSRALGGSTTDTQYF.

V gene TRBV30 combines with J gene TRBJ2-7, with D perhaps TRBD1 (6 bases). The V gene's germline CDR1 is GTSNPN and CDR2 SVGIG (reference sequence). This CDR3 has 14 residues. Deletions cut 3 bases from V and 2 bases from J, with 14 bases between. For the CDR3, the DNA is TGTGCCTGGAGGGCCTGGACAGCCACCTACGAGCAGTACTTC. This translates into CAWRAWTATYEQYF.

V usage is TRBV6-5 and J usage is TRBJ2-5; D is unresolved. Germline CDR1 is MNHEY and CDR2 is SVGAGI. The V end lost 2 bases, the J end lost 7 bases, and 11 bases lay between the germline ends. This CDR3 is built from 13 residues. CDR3 nucleotides: TGTGCCAGCAGTTACCAAGAAGTCGGGACCCAGTACTTC. Its protein is CASSYQEVGTQYF.

In its sample, this clone was seen once. The chain has TRBV19 and TRBJ1-2, with D possibly TRBD1 on 6 matching bases. The CDR3 sequence is 14 residues long. Trimming removed 2 bases at V and 4 bases at J, with 11 bases between. The germline V gene has CDR1 LNHDA and CDR2 SQIVND (reference sequence). The CDR3 sequence is CASSILSRGYGYTF. DNA for the CDR3: TGTGCCAGTAGTATATTAAGCAGGGGCTATGGCTACACCTTC. The variable domain in full, completed from reference TRBV19 and TRBJ1-2, reads DGGITQSPKYLFRKEGQNVTLSCEQNLNHDAMYWYRQDPGQGLRLIYYSQIVNDFQKGDIAEGYSVSREKKESFPLTVTSAQKNPTAFYLCASSILSRGYGYTFGSGTRLTVV.

V usage is TRBV11-3 and J usage is TRBJ2-2, with 7 bases fitting TRBD1. Looked up from germline, CDR1 is SGHNT and CDR2 is YENEEA. The CDR3 sequence is 13 residues long. V shed 2 bases, J shed 6 bases, and the junction held 0 bases outside the gene matches. CDR3 region: CASSLQGAGELFF. Written as DNA, the CDR3 is TGTGCCAGCAGCTTACAGGGGGCCGGGGAGCTGTTTTTT. The entire variable domain, with the rest obtained from reference TRBV11-3 and TRBJ2-2, is as follows: EAGVVQSPRYKIIEKKQPVAFWCNPISGHNTLYWYLQNLGQGPELLIRYENEEAVDDSQLPKDRFSAERLKGVDSTLKIQPAELGDSAVYLCASSLQGAGELFFGEGSRLTVL.

This clone appeared once. The junction and the germline gene differ at one end; a read error may be behind it. The chain has TRBV2 and TRBJ2-5; 8 bases match TRBD1. The CDR3 spans 11 residues. Germline V CDR1 and CDR2: SNHLY, FYNNEI. For the CDR3, the DNA is TGTGCCAGCAGGGGACCAGGGGGCAAGCACTTC. Its translation: CASRGPGGKHF.

The V and J genes are TRBV7-3 and TRBJ2-2; D gene ambiguous. The V end was cut by 3 bases, the J end by 7 bases, with 6 bases between. The germline CDR1 and CDR2 sequences are SGHTA and FQGTGA. The CDR3 is made up of 12 amino acids. CDR3 protein: CASSFHGGELFF. Written as DNA, the CDR3 is TGTGCCAGCAGCTTTCACGGCGGGGAGCTGTTTTTT. The variable domain in full, with the rest retrieved from reference TRBV7-3 and TRBJ2-2, is GAGVSQTPSNKVTEKGKYVELRCDPISGHTALYWYRQSLGQGPEFLIYFQGTGAADDSGLPNDRFFAVRPEGSVSTLKIQRTERGDSAVYLCASSFHGGELFFGEGSRLTVL.

The chain couples TRBV6-5 to TRBJ2-7, with TRBD2 identical over 12 bases. Trimming at V came to 8 bases and at J to 5 bases, leaving 10 bases not matched to a gene. This CDR3 has 15 residues. Germline V gene data show CDR1 as MNHEY and CDR2 as SVGAGI. The CDR3 DNA sequence: TGTGCCAGCGGGGACCTAGCGGGAGGGTTCCACGAGCAGTACTTC. Translated: CASGDLAGGFHEQYF.

This chain uses TRBV7-3 with TRBJ2-1; D not resolved. CDR3 length: 16 residues. The ends were cut back, 0 bases at V and 6 bases at J, with 15 bases in the middle. Germline-derived CDR1 and CDR2 are SGHTA and FQGTGA. Here the CDR3 DNA reads TGTGCCAGCAGCTTAACGGCTAGGTCTCTTAGCAATGAGCAGTTCTTC. It encodes CASSLTARSLSNEQFF.

The chain uses TRBV2 and TRBJ2-2, with TRBD2 matching 14 bases. Germline-derived CDR1 and CDR2 are SNHLY and FYNNEI. Unmatched junction bases numbered 6, after V lost 6 bases and J lost 6 bases. This CDR3 has 16 residues. CDR3 residues: CASRERTSGGPGELFF. CDR3 bases: TGTGCCAGCAGGGAAAGGACTAGCGGGGGGCCCGGGGAGCTGTTTTTT.

The gene calls are TRBV6-5 and TRBJ1-1; 12 nucleotides line up with TRBD1. Losses at the gene ends were 2 bases for V and 6 bases for J; bases not matched to a gene: 4. The CDR3 covers 15 residues. Germline V gene data show CDR1 as MNHEY and CDR2 as SVGAGI. CDR3 in DNA: TGTGCCAGCAGTTACGGGACAGGGGGCAATCCTGAAGCTTTCTTT. Residues: CASSYGTGGNPEAFF.

The CDR3 region has the DNA TGTGCCAGCAGCTTAGGGGGGACAGGGAATGAAAAACTGTTTTTT. The encoded protein is CASSLGGTGNEKLFF. The J gene is TRBJ1-4, the V gene TRBV7-9; TRBD1 aligns across 9 bases. This CDR3 comprises 15 residues. The ends lost 1 base at V and 5 bases at J; junction bases unmatched: 2. Germline CDR1 reads SEHNR; CDR2 reads FQNEAQ (reference sequence).